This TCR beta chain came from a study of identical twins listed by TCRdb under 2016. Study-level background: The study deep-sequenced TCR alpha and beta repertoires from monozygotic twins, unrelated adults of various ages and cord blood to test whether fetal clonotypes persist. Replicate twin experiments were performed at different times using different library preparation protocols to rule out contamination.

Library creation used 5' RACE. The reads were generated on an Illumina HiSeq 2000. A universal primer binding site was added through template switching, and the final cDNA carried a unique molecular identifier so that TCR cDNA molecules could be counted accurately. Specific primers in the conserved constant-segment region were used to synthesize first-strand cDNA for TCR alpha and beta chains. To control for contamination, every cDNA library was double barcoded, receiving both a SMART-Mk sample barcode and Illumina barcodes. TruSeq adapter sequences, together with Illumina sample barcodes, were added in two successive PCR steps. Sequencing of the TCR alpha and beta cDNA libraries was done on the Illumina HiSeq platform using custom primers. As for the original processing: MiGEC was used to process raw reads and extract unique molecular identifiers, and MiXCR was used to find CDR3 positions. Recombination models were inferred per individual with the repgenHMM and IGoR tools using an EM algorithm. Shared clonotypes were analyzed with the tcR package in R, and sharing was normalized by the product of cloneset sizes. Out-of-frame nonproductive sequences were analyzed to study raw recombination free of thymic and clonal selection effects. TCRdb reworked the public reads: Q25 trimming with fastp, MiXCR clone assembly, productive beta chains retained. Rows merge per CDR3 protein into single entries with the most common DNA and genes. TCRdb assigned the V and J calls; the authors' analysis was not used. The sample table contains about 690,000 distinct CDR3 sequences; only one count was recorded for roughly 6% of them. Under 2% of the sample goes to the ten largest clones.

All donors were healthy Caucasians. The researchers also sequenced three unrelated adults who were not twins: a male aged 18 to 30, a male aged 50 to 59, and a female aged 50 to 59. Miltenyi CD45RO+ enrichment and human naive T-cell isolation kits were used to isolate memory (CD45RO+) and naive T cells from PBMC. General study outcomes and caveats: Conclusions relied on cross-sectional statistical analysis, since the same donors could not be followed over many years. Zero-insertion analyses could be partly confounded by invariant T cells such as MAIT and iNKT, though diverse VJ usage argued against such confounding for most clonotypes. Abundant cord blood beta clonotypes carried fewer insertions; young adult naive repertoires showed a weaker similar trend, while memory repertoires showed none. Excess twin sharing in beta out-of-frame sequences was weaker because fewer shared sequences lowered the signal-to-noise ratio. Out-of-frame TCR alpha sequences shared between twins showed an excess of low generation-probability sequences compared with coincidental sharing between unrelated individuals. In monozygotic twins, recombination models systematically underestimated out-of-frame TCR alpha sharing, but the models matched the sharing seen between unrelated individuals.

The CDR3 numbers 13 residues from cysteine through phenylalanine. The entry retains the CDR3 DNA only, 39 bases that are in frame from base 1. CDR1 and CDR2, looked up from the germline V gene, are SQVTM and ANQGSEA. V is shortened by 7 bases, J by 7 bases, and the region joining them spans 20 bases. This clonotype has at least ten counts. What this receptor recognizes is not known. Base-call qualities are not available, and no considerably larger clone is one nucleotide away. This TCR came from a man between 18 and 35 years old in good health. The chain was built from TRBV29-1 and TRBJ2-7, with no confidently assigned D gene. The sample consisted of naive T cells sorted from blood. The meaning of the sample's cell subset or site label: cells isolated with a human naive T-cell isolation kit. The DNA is TGCAGCGCCAAGGCATACCCTTTAGATGAGCAGTACTTC. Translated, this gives CSAKAYPLDEQYF.